This T cell receptor beta chain was retrieved from a study of T cells in Graves' hyperthyroidism and ophthalmopathy (dated by TCRdb to the late 2010s). In terms of the full investigation: Peripheral blood was sampled at the time of initial diagnosis, prior to any treatment. To identify distinguishing TCR V-J signatures, a discovery cohort of about 100 patients was used, comprising 40 to 45 with Graves' ophthalmopathy and roughly 60 with stable Graves' hyperthyroidism. The roughly 100 discovery patients were divided at random into training and test sets in a 7:3 ratio. Once sampling was done, hyperthyroidism patients were given methimazole at a starting dose of 30 mg daily, whereas ophthalmopathy patients were given high-dose intravenous methylprednisolone. According to the paper, TCR Vbeta CDR3 sequencing was carried out on approximately 140 peripheral blood samples, which came from 40 to 45 ophthalmopathy, approximately 72 hyperthyroidism and roughly 17 progressor patients. In addition, the study compared T-cell repertoires in thyroid tissue and in blood from five or six Graves' hyperthyroidism patients. Whether ophthalmopathy could be predicted prospectively was tested in an independent validation cohort made up of roughly 19 hyperthyroidism patients plus 17 patients who later progressed to ophthalmopathy. On the study overall, not on this receptor specifically: No statistical method was used to set the sample size in advance, and investigators knew the group allocation. Most expanded thyroid clonotypes (frequency above 0.001) were also detected in blood, a finding suggesting that blood repertoires may reflect thyroid immune responses. A 13 V-J signature model separated ophthalmopathy from stable hyperthyroidism, with around 88% sensitivity and roughly 81% specificity in cross-validation and 80%/75% in testing. In validation, the model predicted progression to ophthalmopathy a median of about 6.8 months before onset, with about 71% sensitivity and about 72% specificity.

Ophthalmopathy patients had moderately to severely active disease, Clinical Activity Score of at least 3, NOSPECS grade of at least 4, and duration under 3 months. Any patient with an uncontrolled infection, another autoimmune disease, pregnancy or lactation was excluded. Diagnoses were established on the basis of clinical symptoms, serum thyroxine and TRAb, thyroid ultrasound, and orbital computed tomography. PBMCs were isolated from 10 ml of fresh peripheral blood by Ficoll-Paque density gradient centrifugation. Total RNA was extracted with Trizol reagent, and quality was checked on an Agilent 2100 Bioanalyzer. The TCR beta CDR3 regions were amplified from RNA transcripts. For the first round of RT-PCR on the TCR CDR3, the HTBI primer set was used together with the Qiagen OneStep RT-PCR kit. Libraries were constructed in a second round of multiplex PCR, after which size selection and purification were performed. Paired-end sequencing of the libraries was performed with 100 bp reads on an Illumina HiSeq2000. In the original analysis: SOAPnuke was used to process the raw data, with reads discarded if the reads contained adapters or uncalled bases, had a mean Phred below 15, or lacked an exact constant-primer or identifier match. COPE v1.2.5 was used to merge the high-quality paired reads, and each unique nucleotide sequence was defined as a clonotype. MiTCR v1.1 was used to align clonotypes to the IMGT TRBV, TRBD and TRBJ reference segments. The analysis included only V-J combinations with a frequency above 0.0001, which together covered over 98% of the repertoires. A TCS score was defined as the ratio between F50 (clonal expansion) and ExV (chaos), using BLOSUM62-based TCRdist between CDR3 peptides within each V-J. Welch's t-statistics and random forest reduced approximately 520 V-J features to 13, which were used in a naive Bayes classifier (R e1071). TCRdb took the public reads, trimmed them with fastp at Q25, ran MiXCR for clone calling and kept in-frame beta chains. A single entry per CDR3 protein holds the most common genes and DNA from its merged rows. TCRdb assigned the V and J calls; the authors' analysis was not used. The sample records a few hundred thousand distinct CDR3 sequences, roughly 19% of which are singletons. About 35% of the sample comes from the top ten.

Concerning this clonotype: Its cognate antigen has yet to be identified. Per-base qualities were not stored, and no clone one base away is much larger.

Deletion took 8 bases off V and 9 bases off J, with a span of 17 bases between the germline ends. CDR1 SGHAT and CDR2 FQNNGV were looked up in the germline V gene. The CDR3 sequence holds 13 residues, the cysteine and phenylalanine included. This entry keeps only the CDR3 DNA: 39 bases, framed from base 1. The rearranged chain carries TRBV11-2 and TRBJ2-1; matching of 6 bases hints at TRBD2 as the D gene. This receptor was identified in a middle-aged man with Graves' ophthalmopathy. Source material: blood. The CDR3 protein is CASGDFGPGEQFF. The nucleotide sequence reads TGTGCCAGCGGGGACTTCGGCCCCGGTGAGCAGTTCTTC.